Below, 7 T cell receptor beta chains from the same sample are listed, as sequenced in a study of cytomegalovirus exposure and HLA in healthy donors. Assay used: immunoSEQ multiplex PCR; TCRdb lists only in-frame clones, some missing. The sample comprises roughly 150,000 clones, roughly nine tenths of which are singletons, and around 3.4% rests with the top ten. Sequences were obtained from PBMCs. The receptors were sampled from a young woman in good health and CMV-seropositive.

The J gene is TRBJ2-1, the V gene TRBV28; 11 positions agree with TRBD1. The CDR3 spans 14 residues. CDR1 and CDR2 (germline): MDHEN, SYDVKM. The junction had 7 bases not matched to a gene; V was cut back by 5 bases and J by 10 bases. CDR3 region: CASSLGTGGGEQFF. DNA of the CDR3: TGTGCCAGCAGTCTGGGGACAGGGGGTGGCGAGCAGTTCTTC. The full variable domain, in which reference TRBV28 and TRBJ2-1 provide the parts outside the CDR3, is DVKVTQSSRYLVKRTGEKVFLECVQDMDHENMFWYRQDPGLGLRLIYFSYDVKMKEKGDIPEGYSVSREKKERFSLILESASTNQTSMYLCASSLGTGGGEQFFGPGTRLTVL.

The CDR3 DNA follows: TGTGCCAGCAGAGGCCTAGCGGGAAGCACAGATACGCAGTATTTT. Its protein product is CASRGLAGSTDTQYF. The chain carries TRBV18 and TRBJ2-3; 9 bases line up with TRBD2. The germline gives CDR1 KGHSH, CDR2 LQKENI. The CDR3 runs 15 residues. V trimming: 8 bases; J trimming: 0 bases; junction bases outside the gene matches: 6.

This clone has only one observation. This chain uses TRBV9 with TRBJ2-7; the match to TRBD1 covers 11 bases. The CDR3 is 16 residues long. Germline trimming cut 3 bases from V and 5 bases from J; bases unmatched to any gene: 10. CDR1 and CDR2 (germline): SGDLS, YYNGEE. The DNA for the CDR3 is TGTGCCAGCAGCGCGACGGGCCAGGGACAGGGGGACGAGCAGTACTTC. Its protein is CASSATGQGQGDEQYF.

This chain joins TRBV4-1 and TRBJ2-7; D call uncertain. The germline V gene has CDR1 MGHRA and CDR2 YSYEKL. V was clipped by 1 base and J by 0 bases, with 10 bases between them. The CDR3 totals 15 residues. This CDR3 reads CASSQGQGNSYEQYF. The DNA for the CDR3 is TGCGCCAGCAGCCAAGGACAAGGTAACTCCTACGAGCAGTACTTC.

The chain combines TRBV11-2 with TRBJ2-1; perhaps TRBD1 as D (6 bases). Germline CDR1 reads SGHAT; CDR2 reads FQNNGV. The CDR3 length is 13 residues. Trimming took off 1 base at V and 10 bases at J, with 11 bases between the two ends. The CDR3 DNA reads as TGTGCCAGCAGCTTAGGGGGGCGGGTCGAGCAGTTCTTC. Protein: CASSLGGRVEQFF.

V gene TRBV2 combines with J gene TRBJ2-7, with D possibly matching TRBD2 (6 bases). The germline CDR1 and CDR2 sequences are SNHLY and FYNNEI. This CDR3 has 14 amino acids. The germline V and J ends were trimmed by 5 bases and 1 base, with 12 bases remaining between them. CDR3 DNA: TGTGCCAGCAGTCGATTAGCGGCGTCCTACGAGCAGTACTTC. Protein product: CASSRLAASYEQYF.

This clone was picked up one time. The chain is built from TRBV11-2 and TRBJ1-2; no clear D. CDR1 is SGHAT and CDR2 is FQNNGV in the germline V gene. The CDR3 has 14 residues. V lost 5 bases to trimming and J lost 2 bases, with 12 bases between them. As DNA, the CDR3 is TGTGCCAGCAGCCCCGGGGAGCTCAACTATGGCTACACCTTC. It encodes CASSPGELNYGYTF.